Each of the 18 T cell receptor beta chains below was sequenced from the same sample in a study of control samples from healthy donors and cancer patients. Only in-frame clones appear in the TCRdb table, and some are missing; sequencing was by immunoSEQ multiplex PCR. The sample has a few hundred thousand clones; 90% are singletons. Sample: PBMCs. These receptors all come from a man aged 35 to 55 with head and neck cancer.

This chain joins TRBV28 and TRBJ2-1; 8 bases line up with TRBD1. This CDR3 contains 15 residues. Germline CDR1 is MDHEN and CDR2 is SYDVKM. With V trimmed by 3 bases and J by 10 bases, 11 bases remained unmatched. The CDR3 spells CASSFSRTGPNEQFF. DNA of the CDR3: TGTGCCAGCAGTTTCTCAAGGACAGGGCCGAACGAGCAGTTCTTC.

DNA of the CDR3: TGTGCCACCAGCAGAGATATGAGGGCAGGGGATTGGGAAAAACTGTTTTTT. The encoded protein is CATSRDMRAGDWEKLFF. The rearrangement links TRBV15 to TRBJ1-4, with a tentative D call TRBD1 (6 bases). The CDR3 contains 17 residues. In germline, CDR1 is LNHNV, CDR2 YYDKDF (reference sequence). V was trimmed by 0 bases and J by 8 bases, leaving 19 bases between them.

The V and J genes are TRBV6-6 and TRBJ2-7; D is ambiguous. The V and J ends lost 0 bases and 0 bases respectively, with 12 bases between them. The CDR3 loop spans 16 amino acids. The germline V gene has CDR1 MNHNY and CDR2 SVGAGI (reference sequence). Here the CDR3 DNA reads TGTGCCAGCAGTTACTCCCCTGAAGGCCTCTCCTACGAGCAGTACTTC. Protein: CASSYSPEGLSYEQYF.

The chain couples TRBV18 to TRBJ1-2; the match to TRBD1 covers 7 bases. CDR3 length equals 16 residues. V dropped 2 bases and J dropped 6; count of bases not matched to a gene: 12. Germline CDR1 KGHSH, CDR2 LQKENI. The CDR3 spells CASSPSSGTGEDGYTF. The CDR3 DNA sequence: TGTGCCAGCTCACCAAGTTCAGGAACAGGGGAAGATGGCTACACCTTC.

The chain employs TRBV11-2 and TRBJ1-1; D remains ambiguous. Germline loops: CDR1 SGHAT, CDR2 FQNNGV. V dropped 2 bases and J dropped 7 bases, with 8 bases sitting between them. CDR3 length: 12 amino acids. CDR3 loop: CASSLTGFEAFF. The CDR3 DNA is TGTGCCAGCAGCTTAACCGGATTTGAAGCTTTCTTT.

This clone was recorded once. V is TRBV28 and J is TRBJ2-7; 7 nucleotides agree with TRBD1. Germline values: CDR1 MDHEN, CDR2 SYDVKM. This CDR3 is 14 amino acids long. V was clipped by 6 bases and J by 0 bases; unmatched bases: 5. The CDR3 DNA sequence: TGTGCCAGCAGCAAGGACAGGACCTCCTACGAGCAGTACTTC. Translating gives CASSKDRTSYEQYF.

V and J are TRBV10-1 and TRBJ1-1, with 10 positions matching TRBD1. From germline, CDR1 is WNHNN and CDR2 SYGVQD (reference sequence). CDR3 length: 15 residues. V lost 6 bases to trimming and J lost 1 base; unmatched junction nucleotides: 5. DNA for the CDR3: TGCGCCAGCAGCGCGGGACAGGGGACGAACACTGAAGCTTTCTTT. Its protein is CASSAGQGTNTEAFF.

This chain connects TRBV9 to TRBJ1-1, with unresolved D. V lost 0 bases to trimming and J lost 4 bases, with 16 bases between them. CDR3 length equals 16 residues. Per the germline V gene, CDR1 is SGDLS and CDR2 is YYNGEE. This CDR3 is CASSVAPRVGVTEAFF. In DNA, the CDR3 is TGTGCCAGCAGCGTAGCTCCGCGGGTTGGGGTCACTGAAGCTTTCTTT.

V gene TRBV2 combines with J gene TRBJ1-1; D remains unclear. The CDR3 spans 12 residues. Trimming removed 8 bases at V and 3 bases at J, with 10 bases between. Germline values: CDR1 SNHLY, CDR2 FYNNEI. In DNA form, the CDR3 reads TGTGCCAGCGTGCGGGGTGACACTGAAGCTTTCTTT. The encoded protein is CASVRGDTEAFF.

This chain links TRBV4-1 with TRBJ1-1, with D unclear. Germline lookup yields CDR1 MGHRA and CDR2 YSYEKL. The length of the CDR3 is 15 residues. Trimming took 2 bases from V and 4 from J, leaving 14 bases between them. CDR3 region: CASSQLNQESTEAFF. The DNA for the CDR3 is TGCGCCAGCAGCCAACTAAACCAGGAAAGCACTGAAGCTTTCTTT.

This chain links TRBV5-1 with TRBJ2-1; a possible D gene is TRBD2 (6 bases). The CDR3 is 14 amino acids. V lost 4 bases and J lost 10, with 18 bases in between. CDR1 and CDR2 from the germline V gene are SGHRS and YFSETQ. The CDR3 is CASSPTSPSWEQFF. DNA for the CDR3: TGCGCCAGCAGCCCGACTAGTCCTAGTTGGGAGCAGTTCTTC.

The V gene is TRBV18, the J gene TRBJ2-1, with a tentative D call TRBD1 (8 bases). Trimming took 6 bases from V and 8 from J, leaving 23 bases between them. CDR1 KGHSH and CDR2 LQKENI come from the germline V gene. The CDR3 sequence is 16 residues long. The CDR3 loop reads CASSQGASGFTDEQFF. The CDR3 DNA sequence: TGTGCCAGCTCCCAGGGGGCTAGCGGTTTTACTGATGAGCAGTTCTTC.

The chain links TRBV10-2 to TRBJ2-3; the match to TRBD1 covers 9 bases. Germline values: CDR1 WSHSY, CDR2 SAAADI. After removal of 2 bases from V and 0 bases from J, the junction contained 12 bases not matched to a gene. CDR3 length: 19 residues. The chain's CDR3 is CASSEGDRASYSSTDTQYF. CDR3 bases: TGCGCCAGCAGTGAGGGGGACAGGGCCTCCTACTCTAGCACAGATACGCAGTATTTT.

V and J are TRBV2 and TRBJ2-7; D gene uncertain. V dropped 3 bases and J dropped 0 bases, with 12 bases sitting between them. CDR1 and CDR2 from the germline V gene are SNHLY and FYNNEI. CDR3 length: 15 residues. In DNA, the CDR3 is TGTGCCAGCAGTGATATCGGCGAGAGCTCCTACGAGCAGTACTTC. Its translation: CASSDIGESSYEQYF.

The rearrangement links TRBV10-1 to TRBJ2-3; D gene uncertain. This CDR3 contains 14 residues. Germline CDR1 is WNHNN and CDR2 is SYGVQD (reference sequence). Trimming pared 3 bases from V and 4 bases from J, leaving 11 bases between. The CDR3 protein is CASSDEGKADTQYF. The CDR3 nucleotides read TGCGCCAGCAGTGATGAAGGGAAGGCAGATACGCAGTATTTT.

In regard to this clone: The sample carries other DNA sequences with the same CDR3. The V and J genes are TRBV12-3 or TRBV12-4 and TRBJ2-2; D not resolved. The V and J ends lost 5 bases and 6 bases respectively, with 7 bases between them. The CDR3 sequence is 12 residues long. DNA of the CDR3: TGTGCCAGCAGTCTGACCCCCGGGGAGCTGTTTTTT. Its translation: CASSLTPGELFF.

The J gene is TRBJ1-6, the V gene TRBV3-1 (or the pseudogene TRBV3-2); D gene unclear. The CDR3 sequence is 17 residues long. V was clipped by 1 base and J by 0 bases, with 10 bases between them. Per the germline V gene, CDR1 is LGHDT and CDR2 is YNNKEL (reference sequence). The DNA for the CDR3 is TGTGCCAGCAGCCAAGGACACCAGAGCTCCTATAATTCACCCCTCCACTTT. It is translated as CASSQGHQSSYNSPLHF.

V is TRBV19 and J is TRBJ2-3, with TRBD2 as a possible D gene (6 bases). The ends were cut back, 5 bases at V and 1 base at J, with 16 bases in the middle. The CDR3 consists of 16 residues. From germline, CDR1 is LNHDA and CDR2 SQIVND (reference sequence). CDR3 coding DNA: TGTGCCAGTAGTGCCTCGCGGGATGGGGGCACAGATACGCAGTATTTT. It specifies CASSASRDGGTDTQYF.